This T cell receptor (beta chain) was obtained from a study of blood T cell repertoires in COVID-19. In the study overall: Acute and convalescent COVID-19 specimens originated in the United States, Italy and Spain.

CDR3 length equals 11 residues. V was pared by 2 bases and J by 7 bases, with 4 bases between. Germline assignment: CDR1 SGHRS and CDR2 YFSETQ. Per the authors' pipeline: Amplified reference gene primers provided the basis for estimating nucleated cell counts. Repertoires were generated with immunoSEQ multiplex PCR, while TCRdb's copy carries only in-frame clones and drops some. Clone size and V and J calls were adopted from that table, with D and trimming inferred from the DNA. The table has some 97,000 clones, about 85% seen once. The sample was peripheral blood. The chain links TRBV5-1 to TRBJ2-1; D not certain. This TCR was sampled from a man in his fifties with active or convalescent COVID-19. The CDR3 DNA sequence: TGCGCCAGCAGCTTATCTAATGAGCAGTTCTTC. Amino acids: CASSLSNEQFF. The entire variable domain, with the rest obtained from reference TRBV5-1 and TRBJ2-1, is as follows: KAGVTQTPRYLIKTRGQQVTLSCSPISGHRSVSWYQQTPGQGLQFLFEYFSETQRNKGNFPGRFSGRQFSNSRSEMNVSTLELGDSALYLCASSLSNEQFFGPGTRLTVL.